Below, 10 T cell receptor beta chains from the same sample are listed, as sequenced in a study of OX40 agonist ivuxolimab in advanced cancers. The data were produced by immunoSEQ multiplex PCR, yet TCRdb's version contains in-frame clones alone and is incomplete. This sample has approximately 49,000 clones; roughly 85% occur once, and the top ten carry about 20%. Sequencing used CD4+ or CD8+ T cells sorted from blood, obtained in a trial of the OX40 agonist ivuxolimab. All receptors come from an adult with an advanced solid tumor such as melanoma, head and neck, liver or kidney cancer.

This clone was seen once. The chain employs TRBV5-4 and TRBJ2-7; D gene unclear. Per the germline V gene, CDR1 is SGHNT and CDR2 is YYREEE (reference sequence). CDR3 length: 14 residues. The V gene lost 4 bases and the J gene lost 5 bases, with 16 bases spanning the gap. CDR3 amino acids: CASSPPSSPHEQYV. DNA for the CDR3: TGTGCCAGCAGCCCCCCCTCATCTCCCCACGAGCAGTACGTC.

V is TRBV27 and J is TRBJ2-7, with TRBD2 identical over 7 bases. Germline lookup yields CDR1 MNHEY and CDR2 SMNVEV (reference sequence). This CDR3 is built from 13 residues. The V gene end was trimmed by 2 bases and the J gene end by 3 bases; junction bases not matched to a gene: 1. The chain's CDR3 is CASSLGGDYEQYF. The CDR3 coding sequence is TGTGCCAGCAGTTTAGGGGGGGACTACGAGCAGTACTTC.

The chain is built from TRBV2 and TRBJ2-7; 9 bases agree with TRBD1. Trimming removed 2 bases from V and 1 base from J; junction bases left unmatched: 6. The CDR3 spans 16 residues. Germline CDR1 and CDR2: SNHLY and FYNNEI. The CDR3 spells CASSEPWTGASYEQYF. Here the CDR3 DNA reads TGTGCCAGCAGTGAACCCTGGACAGGGGCTTCCTACGAGCAGTACTTC. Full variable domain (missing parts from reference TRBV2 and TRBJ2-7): EPEVTQTPSHQVTQMGQEVILRCVPISNHLYFYWYRQILGQKVEFLVSFYNNEISEKSEIFDDQFSVERPDGSNFTLKIRSTKLEDSAMYFCASSEPWTGASYEQYFGPGTRLTVT.

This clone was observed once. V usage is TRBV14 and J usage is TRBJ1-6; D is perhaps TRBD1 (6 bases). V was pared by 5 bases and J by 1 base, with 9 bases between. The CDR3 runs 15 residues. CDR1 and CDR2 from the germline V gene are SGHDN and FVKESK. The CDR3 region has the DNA TGTGCCAGCAGCTATACAGGGTCCTATAATTCACCCCTCCACTTT. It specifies CASSYTGSYNSPLHF.

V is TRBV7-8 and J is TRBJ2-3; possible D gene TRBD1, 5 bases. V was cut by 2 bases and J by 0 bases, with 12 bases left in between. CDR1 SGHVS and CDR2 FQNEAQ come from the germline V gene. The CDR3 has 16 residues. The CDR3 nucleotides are TGTGCCAGCAGCTTATGGGCAGGGCTTAGCACAGATACGCAGTATTTT. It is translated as CASSLWAGLSTDTQYF.

This chain's CDR3 is CASSLSIGIATQYF. The CDR3 coding sequence is TGTGCCAGCAGTTTATCGATTGGGATAGCGACCCAGTACTTC. The chain links TRBV27 to TRBJ2-5, with D hard to call. In germline, CDR1 is MNHEY, CDR2 SMNVEV (reference sequence). The CDR3 length is 14 residues. Deletions cut 0 bases from V and 7 bases from J, with 12 bases between.

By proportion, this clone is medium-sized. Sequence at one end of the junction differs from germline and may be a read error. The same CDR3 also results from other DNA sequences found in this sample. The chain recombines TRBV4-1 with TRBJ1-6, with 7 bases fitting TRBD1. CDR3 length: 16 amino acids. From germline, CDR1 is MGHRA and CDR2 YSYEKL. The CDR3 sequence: CASSQETGEGDSPLHF. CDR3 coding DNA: TGTGCCAGCAGCCAGGAAACAGGGGAAGGTGATTCACCCCTCCACTTT.

CDR3 loop: CASRPLYPSGYSYEQYV. The CDR3 DNA sequence: TGTGCCAGCAGACCCCTATATCCTTCAGGTTACTCCTACGAGCAGTACGTC. The chain couples TRBV7-9 to TRBJ2-7; no firm D call. CDR1 is SEHNR and CDR2 is FQNEAQ in the germline V gene (reference sequence). The CDR3 length is 17 residues. Between the trimmed V and J ends, which lost 6 bases and 0 bases, there was a span of 21 bases.

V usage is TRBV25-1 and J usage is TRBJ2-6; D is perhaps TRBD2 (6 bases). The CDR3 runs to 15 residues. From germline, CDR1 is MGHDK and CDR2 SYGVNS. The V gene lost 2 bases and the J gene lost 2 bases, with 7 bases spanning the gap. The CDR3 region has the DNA TGTGCCAGCAGTGAAGGAGGGACTGGGGCCAACGTCCTGACTTTC. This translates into CASSEGGTGANVLTF.

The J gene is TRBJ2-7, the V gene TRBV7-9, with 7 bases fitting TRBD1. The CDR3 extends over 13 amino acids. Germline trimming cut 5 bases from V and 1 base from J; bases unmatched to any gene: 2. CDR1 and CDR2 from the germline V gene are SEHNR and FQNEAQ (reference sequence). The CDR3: CASSVGQSYEQYV. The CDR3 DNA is TGTGCCAGCAGCGTGGGACAGTCCTACGAGCAGTACGTC.